The source of this TCR beta chain is a study of CD4+ T cells in melanoma. Study-wide results and caveats: In melanoma, neoantigen-specific CD4+ T cells reportedly differed in differentiation state. A reported correlation linked neoantigen-specific CD4+ T cells to CD8+, macrophage and B cell function.

After removal of 6 bases from V and 7 bases from J, the junction contained 6 bases not matched to a gene. The germline CDR1 and CDR2 sequences are LNHDA and SQIVND (reference sequence). There are 15 residues in the CDR3. Of note for this clone: Its antigen is not known.

Sequencing was performed with immunoSEQ multiplex PCR; in TCRdb, only in-frame clones are kept and a portion is missing. The data contain 20,000 to 25,000 clones, over 75% of them singletons. The TCR originated in a human donor with melanoma. The chain has TRBV19 and TRBJ2-1; 13 bases map to TRBD2. The chain's CDR3 is CASRSGLAGDNEQFF. DNA for the CDR3: TGTGCCAGTAGATCTGGACTAGCGGGGGATAATGAGCAGTTCTTC.